The rows below give T cell receptor beta chains drawn from one sample of a study of cytomegalovirus exposure and HLA in healthy donors. Some clones are missing from TCRdb's copy, which holds only in-frame ones; the method was immunoSEQ multiplex PCR. The sample contains 200,000 or so clones, 75% to 85% of which appear only once. Sequenced input: PBMCs. Receptor source: a woman aged 25-40 years in good health and CMV-seropositive. Each CDR3 is given with its conserved first and last residue. Fields, in order: clone size, D gene, V gene, J gene, CDR3 protein, CDR3 DNA. A D gene is named only where the DNA matches it firmly. A clone size is listed for some rows: how often the clone was seen (once, few, many), or a class if it is expanded.

clone size: -; D gene: TRBD1; V gene: TRBV7-3; J gene: TRBJ1-2; CDR3 protein: CASSFAGQGVGYTF; CDR3 DNA: TGTGCCAGCAGCTTCGCGGGACAGGGGGTTGGCTACACCTTC
clone size: -; D gene: -; V gene: TRBV7-2; J gene: TRBJ2-7; CDR3 protein: CASSFPPTYEQYF; CDR3 DNA: TGTGCCAGCAGCTTCCCCCCAACCTACGAGCAGTACTTC
clone size: -; D gene: -; V gene: TRBV11-2; J gene: TRBJ2-3; CDR3 protein: CASSWDLAYVTDTQYF; CDR3 DNA: TGTGCCAGCAGCTGGGATCTAGCGTATGTCACAGATACGCAGTATTTT
clone size: -; D gene: -; V gene: TRBV27; J gene: TRBJ1-3; CDR3 protein: CASSLQGNSGNTIYF; CDR3 DNA: TGTGCCAGCAGTTTGCAGGGAAACTCTGGAAACACCATATATTTT
clone size: -; D gene: TRBD2; V gene: TRBV5-1; J gene: TRBJ2-6; CDR3 protein: CASSSGRVGANVLTF; CDR3 DNA: TGCGCCAGCAGCTCCGGGAGGGTTGGGGCCAACGTCCTGACTTTC
clone size: -; D gene: -; V gene: TRBV28; J gene: TRBJ1-5; CDR3 protein: CASTRQAPQPQHF; CDR3 DNA: TGTGCCAGCACTCGACAGGCCCCTCAGCCCCAGCATTTT
clone size: -; D gene: TRBD2; V gene: TRBV5-6; J gene: TRBJ2-2; CDR3 protein: CASSLVAGGSGELFF; CDR3 DNA: TGTGCCAGCAGCTTGGTAGCGGGAGGATCCGGGGAGCTGTTTTTT
clone size: many; D gene: -; V gene: TRBV27; J gene: TRBJ1-1; CDR3 protein: CASSLKFATRVPNTEAFF; CDR3 DNA: TGTGCCAGCAGTTTAAAGTTCGCGACAAGAGTACCCAACACTGAAGCTTTCTTT
clone size: -; D gene: -; V gene: TRBV5-1; J gene: TRBJ1-1; CDR3 protein: CASSLERNTEAFF; CDR3 DNA: TGCGCCAGCAGCCTCGAGCGGAACACTGAAGCTTTCTTT
clone size: -; D gene: TRBD2; V gene: TRBV28; J gene: TRBJ2-5; CDR3 protein: CASSLLSGSGETQYF; CDR3 DNA: TGTGCCAGCAGTTTACTAAGCGGGAGCGGTGAGACCCAGTACTTC
clone size: -; D gene: TRBD2; V gene: TRBV27; J gene: TRBJ2-5; CDR3 protein: CASSPQREALQETQYF; CDR3 DNA: TGTGCCAGCAGTCCGCAGCGGGAGGCCCTCCAAGAGACCCAGTACTTC
clone size: once; D gene: TRBD2; V gene: TRBV5-1; J gene: TRBJ2-6; CDR3 protein: CASSLGGTTGANVLTF; CDR3 DNA: TGCGCCAGCAGCTTGGGAGGGACTACTGGGGCCAACGTCCTGACTTTC
clone size: -; D gene: TRBD1; V gene: TRBV2; J gene: TRBJ1-1; CDR3 protein: CASSGDSPEAFF; CDR3 DNA: TGTGCCAGCAGTGGGGACAGCCCTGAAGCTTTCTTT
clone size: -; D gene: -; V gene: TRBV13; J gene: TRBJ2-2; CDR3 protein: CASSLTKTENTGELFF; CDR3 DNA: TGTGCCAGCAGCTTAACTAAGACCGAAAACACCGGGGAGCTGTTTTTT
clone size: -; D gene: TRBD2; V gene: TRBV27; J gene: TRBJ2-5; CDR3 protein: CASMSSGYDQETQYF; CDR3 DNA: TGTGCCAGCATGTCTAGCGGGTACGACCAAGAGACCCAGTACTTC
clone size: -; D gene: TRBD2; V gene: TRBV4-1; J gene: TRBJ2-1; CDR3 protein: CASSQAPGLAGSMSDEQFF; CDR3 DNA: TGCGCCAGCAGCCAAGCCCCGGGACTAGCGGGAAGTATGTCGGATGAGCAGTTCTTC
clone size: -; D gene: TRBD2; V gene: TRBV25-1; J gene: TRBJ2-1; CDR3 protein: CATWASGTYNEQFF; CDR3 DNA: TGTGCTACCTGGGCTAGCGGTACATACAATGAGCAGTTCTTC
clone size: -; D gene: -; V gene: TRBV18; J gene: TRBJ2-7; CDR3 protein: CASSPSAASSYEQYF; CDR3 DNA: TGTGCCAGCTCACCATCGGCGGCGAGCTCCTACGAGCAGTACTTC
clone size: -; D gene: TRBD1; V gene: TRBV7-2; J gene: TRBJ1-5; CDR3 protein: CASSNRQGNQPQHF; CDR3 DNA: TGTGCCAGCAGCAACAGACAGGGAAATCAGCCCCAGCATTTT
clone size: -; D gene: TRBD2; V gene: TRBV30; J gene: TRBJ2-3; CDR3 protein: CAWSVKRASGSEADTQYF; CDR3 DNA: TGTGCCTGGAGTGTAAAGAGGGCTAGCGGGAGTGAGGCAGATACGCAGTATTTT
clone size: -; D gene: -; V gene: TRBV4-2; J gene: TRBJ1-5; CDR3 protein: CASSPERGGGNQPQHF; CDR3 DNA: TGTGCCAGCAGCCCCGAAAGGGGGGGAGGCAATCAGCCCCAGCATTTT
clone size: -; D gene: TRBD2; V gene: TRBV5-3; J gene: TRBJ2-1; CDR3 protein: CARSTPSGDHNEQFF; CDR3 DNA: TGTGCCAGAAGCACCCCTAGCGGGGACCACAATGAGCAGTTCTTC
clone size: many; D gene: TRBD2; V gene: TRBV4-1; J gene: TRBJ2-5; CDR3 protein: CASSQSSGTEETQYF; CDR3 DNA: TGCGCCAGCAGCCAATCAAGCGGGACGGAAGAGACCCAGTACTTC
clone size: -; D gene: TRBD2; V gene: TRBV6-4; J gene: TRBJ2-6; CDR3 protein: CASSSLAGAAGANVLTF; CDR3 DNA: TGTGCCAGCAGTTCACTAGCGGGAGCGGCTGGGGCCAACGTCCTGACTTTC
clone size: -; D gene: TRBD2; V gene: TRBV28; J gene: TRBJ2-3; CDR3 protein: CASSLLGGLADTQYF; CDR3 DNA: TGTGCCAGCAGTTTATTGGGAGGACTAGCGGATACGCAGTATTTT
clone size: -; D gene: TRBD1; V gene: TRBV28; J gene: TRBJ1-1; CDR3 protein: CASRRDRVGTEAFF; CDR3 DNA: TGTGCCAGCAGACGCGACAGGGTTGGAACTGAAGCTTTCTTT
clone size: -; D gene: -; V gene: TRBV21-1; J gene: TRBJ1-2; CDR3 protein: CASSKVGRPKTNYGYTF; CDR3 DNA: TGTGCCAGCAGCAAAGTTGGGAGACCTAAGACGAACTATGGCTACACCTTC
clone size: few; D gene: -; V gene: TRBV20-1; J gene: TRBJ1-1; CDR3 protein: CSAGFRTEAFF; CDR3 DNA: TGCAGTGCCGGGTTTCGCACTGAAGCTTTCTTT
clone size: -; D gene: TRBD1; V gene: TRBV6-1; J gene: TRBJ1-5; CDR3 protein: CASNRQGLEPQHF; CDR3 DNA: TGTGCCAGCAACCGACAGGGGTTGGAGCCCCAGCATTTT
clone size: -; D gene: TRBD2; V gene: TRBV5-1; J gene: TRBJ2-3; CDR3 protein: CASSLARLAGEDTQYF; CDR3 DNA: TGCGCCAGCAGCTTGGCAAGACTAGCGGGAGAAGATACGCAGTATTTT
clone size: -; D gene: TRBD1; V gene: TRBV7-8; J gene: TRBJ1-2; CDR3 protein: CASSPLGTVNYGYTF; CDR3 DNA: TGTGCCAGCAGCCCACTTGGGACAGTTAACTATGGCTACACCTTC
clone size: -; D gene: -; V gene: TRBV15; J gene: TRBJ1-5; CDR3 protein: CATSSYRAPNQPQHF; CDR3 DNA: TGTGCCACCAGCAGTTACAGGGCTCCCAATCAGCCCCAGCATTTT
clone size: -; D gene: -; V gene: TRBV27; J gene: TRBJ1-1; CDR3 protein: CASSHERGFEAFF; CDR3 DNA: TGTGCCAGCAGCCACGAGAGGGGGTTTGAAGCTTTCTTT
clone size: -; D gene: TRBD2; V gene: TRBV5-1; J gene: TRBJ2-7; CDR3 protein: CASSLADFAGGREQYF; CDR3 DNA: TGCGCCAGCAGCTTGGCCGACTTTGCGGGAGGACGCGAGCAGTACTTC
clone size: -; D gene: -; V gene: TRBV29-1; J gene: TRBJ1-2; CDR3 protein: CSVEEVIGVLRF; CDR3 DNA: TGCAGCGTTGAAGAGGTGATAGGGGTCCTCCGCTTC
clone size: -; D gene: TRBD2; V gene: TRBV6-5; J gene: TRBJ2-7; CDR3 protein: CASSYRGRAYEQYF; CDR3 DNA: TGTGCCAGCAGTTATCGCGGGAGGGCTTACGAGCAGTACTTC
clone size: once; D gene: -; V gene: TRBV18; J gene: TRBJ2-1; CDR3 protein: CASSPPLAAPHGGQFF; CDR3 DNA: TGTGCCAGCTCACCACCGTTAGCGGCACCTCACGGGGGGCAGTTCTTC
clone size: -; D gene: -; V gene: TRBV7-2; J gene: TRBJ1-4; CDR3 protein: CASSRQDATNEKLFF; CDR3 DNA: TGTGCCAGCAGCCGACAAGACGCAACTAATGAAAAACTGTTTTTT
clone size: -; D gene: TRBD1; V gene: TRBV19; J gene: TRBJ2-1; CDR3 protein: CASRKDRGSYNEQFF; CDR3 DNA: TGTGCCAGTAGGAAAGACAGGGGTTCCTACAATGAGCAGTTCTTC
clone size: -; D gene: TRBD2; V gene: TRBV7-6; J gene: TRBJ2-3; CDR3 protein: CASSSLAGGTDTQYF; CDR3 DNA: TGTGCCAGCAGCTCACTAGCGGGAGGCACAGATACGCAGTATTTT
clone size: once; D gene: TRBD2; V gene: TRBV30; J gene: TRBJ2-5; CDR3 protein: CAWSVLRLAGGQETQYF; CDR3 DNA: TGTGCCTGGAGTGTATTAAGGTTAGCGGGAGGACAAGAGACCCAGTACTTC
clone size: -; D gene: -; V gene: TRBV6-1; J gene: TRBJ2-6; CDR3 protein: CASSPQSGANVLTF; CDR3 DNA: TGTGCCAGCAGTCCCCAGTCTGGGGCCAACGTCCTGACTTTC
clone size: -; D gene: -; V gene: TRBV5-1; J gene: TRBJ1-4; CDR3 protein: CASSPGLTGELFF; CDR3 DNA: TGCGCCAGCAGCCCTGGGCTTACCGGGGAACTGTTTTTT
clone size: -; D gene: TRBD2; V gene: TRBV15; J gene: TRBJ2-3; CDR3 protein: CATSKHLAGFTDTQYF; CDR3 DNA: TGTGCCACCAGCAAACACCTAGCGGGATTCACAGATACGCAGTATTTT
clone size: -; D gene: -; V gene: TRBV7-6; J gene: TRBJ1-1; CDR3 protein: CASSPRLADTEAFF; CDR3 DNA: TGTGCCAGCAGCCCCAGACTAGCGGACACTGAAGCTTTCTTT
clone size: -; D gene: -; V gene: TRBV5-1; J gene: TRBJ2-1; CDR3 protein: CASSLDSNSYNEQFF; CDR3 DNA: TGCGCCAGCAGCTTGGACTCTAACTCCTACAATGAGCAGTTCTTC
clone size: -; D gene: TRBD1; V gene: TRBV28; J gene: TRBJ2-7; CDR3 protein: CASSPTGGSFYEQYF; CDR3 DNA: TGTGCCAGCAGCCCAACAGGGGGCAGCTTCTACGAGCAGTACTTC
clone size: -; D gene: -; V gene: TRBV18; J gene: TRBJ1-5; CDR3 protein: CASSPTVDQPQHF; CDR3 DNA: TGTGCCAGCTCACCGACAGTAGATCAGCCCCAGCATTTT
clone size: -; D gene: -; V gene: TRBV6-5; J gene: TRBJ2-6; CDR3 protein: CASSYSYGANVLTF; CDR3 DNA: TGTGCCAGCAGTTATAGTTATGGGGCCAACGTCCTGACTTTC
clone size: -; D gene: -; V gene: TRBV6-1; J gene: TRBJ1-3; CDR3 protein: CASSDSGNTIYF; CDR3 DNA: TGTGCCAGCAGTGACTCCGGAAACACCATATATTTT
clone size: -; D gene: -; V gene: TRBV11-1; J gene: TRBJ2-5; CDR3 protein: CASSLALSGETQYF; CDR3 DNA: TGTGCCAGCAGCTTAGCGCTGAGCGGGGAGACCCAGTACTTC
clone size: few; D gene: TRBD1; V gene: TRBV9; J gene: TRBJ2-5; CDR3 protein: CASSVDRGGETQYF; CDR3 DNA: TGTGCCAGCAGCGTCGACAGGGGTGGTGAGACCCAGTACTTC
clone size: -; D gene: -; V gene: TRBV11-2; J gene: TRBJ2-7; CDR3 protein: CASSRTVYEQYF; CDR3 DNA: TGTGCCAGCAGCCGGACTGTATACGAGCAGTACTTC
clone size: -; D gene: -; V gene: TRBV15; J gene: TRBJ2-1; CDR3 protein: CATSRQGSDEQFF; CDR3 DNA: TGTGCCACCAGCAGACAAGGGAGCGATGAGCAGTTCTTC
clone size: few; D gene: TRBD1; V gene: TRBV5-6; J gene: TRBJ2-1; CDR3 protein: CASSLSAGTGWSFREQFF; CDR3 DNA: TGTGCCAGCAGCTTATCGGCGGGGACAGGGTGGTCCTTCAGGGAGCAGTTCTTC
clone size: -; D gene: -; V gene: TRBV30; J gene: TRBJ2-7; CDR3 protein: CAWNGGSYYEQYF; CDR3 DNA: TGTGCCTGGAACGGCGGAAGCTATTACGAGCAGTACTTC
clone size: -; D gene: -; V gene: TRBV7-9; J gene: TRBJ1-1; CDR3 protein: CASSLGTTEAFF; CDR3 DNA: TGTGCCAGCAGCTTAGGGACTACTGAAGCTTTCTTT